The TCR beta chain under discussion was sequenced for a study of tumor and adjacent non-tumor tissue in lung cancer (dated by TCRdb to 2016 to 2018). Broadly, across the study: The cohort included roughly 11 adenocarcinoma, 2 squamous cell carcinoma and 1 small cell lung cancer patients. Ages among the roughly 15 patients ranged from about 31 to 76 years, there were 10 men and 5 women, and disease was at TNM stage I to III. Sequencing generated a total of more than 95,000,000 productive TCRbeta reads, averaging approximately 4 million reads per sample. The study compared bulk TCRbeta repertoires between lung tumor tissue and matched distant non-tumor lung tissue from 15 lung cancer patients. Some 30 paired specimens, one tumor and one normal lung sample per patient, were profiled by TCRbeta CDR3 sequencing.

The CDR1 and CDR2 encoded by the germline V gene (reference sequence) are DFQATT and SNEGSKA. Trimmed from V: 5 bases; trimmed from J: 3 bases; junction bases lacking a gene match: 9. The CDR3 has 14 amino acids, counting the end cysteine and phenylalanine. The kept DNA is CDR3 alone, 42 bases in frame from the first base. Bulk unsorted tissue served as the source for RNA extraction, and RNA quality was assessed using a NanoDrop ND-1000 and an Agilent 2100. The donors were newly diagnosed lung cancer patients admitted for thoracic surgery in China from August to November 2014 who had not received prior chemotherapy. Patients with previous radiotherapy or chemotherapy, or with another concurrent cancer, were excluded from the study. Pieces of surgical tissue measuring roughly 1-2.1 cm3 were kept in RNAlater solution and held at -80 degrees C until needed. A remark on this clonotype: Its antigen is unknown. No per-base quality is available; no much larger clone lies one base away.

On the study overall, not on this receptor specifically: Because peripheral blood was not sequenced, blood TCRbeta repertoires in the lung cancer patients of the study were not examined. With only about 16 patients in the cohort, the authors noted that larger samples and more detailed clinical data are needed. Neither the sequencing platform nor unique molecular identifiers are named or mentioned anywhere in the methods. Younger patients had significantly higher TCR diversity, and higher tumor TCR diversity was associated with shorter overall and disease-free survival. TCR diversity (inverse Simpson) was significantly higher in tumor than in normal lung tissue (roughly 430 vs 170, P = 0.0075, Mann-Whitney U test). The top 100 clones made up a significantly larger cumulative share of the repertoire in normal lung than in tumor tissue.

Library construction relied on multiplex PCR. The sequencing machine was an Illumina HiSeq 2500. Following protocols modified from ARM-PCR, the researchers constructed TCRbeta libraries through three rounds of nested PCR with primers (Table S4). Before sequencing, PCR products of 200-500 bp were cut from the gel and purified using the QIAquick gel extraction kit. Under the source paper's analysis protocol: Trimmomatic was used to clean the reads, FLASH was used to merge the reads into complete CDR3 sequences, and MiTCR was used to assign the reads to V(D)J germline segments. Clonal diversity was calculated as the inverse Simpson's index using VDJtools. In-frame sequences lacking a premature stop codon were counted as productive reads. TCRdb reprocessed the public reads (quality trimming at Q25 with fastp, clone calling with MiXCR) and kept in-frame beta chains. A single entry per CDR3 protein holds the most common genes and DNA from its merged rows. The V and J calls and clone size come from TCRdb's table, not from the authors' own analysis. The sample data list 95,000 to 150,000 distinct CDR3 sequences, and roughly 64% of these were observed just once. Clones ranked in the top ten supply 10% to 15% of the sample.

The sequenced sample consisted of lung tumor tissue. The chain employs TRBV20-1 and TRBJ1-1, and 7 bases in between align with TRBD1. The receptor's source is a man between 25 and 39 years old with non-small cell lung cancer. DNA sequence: TGCAGTGCTTGTGGGGCGACAGGGCACACTGAAGCTTTCTTT. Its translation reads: CSACGATGHTEAFF.